This TCR beta chain was documented in a study of T cell repertoires and HLA-DP antigens. Findings and limits, study-wide: Pre-culture clonality, approximately 0.04, was far below sorted CD137+ clonality of 0.35 to 0.45.

In this sample, this clone turned up once. What it binds is unknown. For pre-culture CD4+ samples, the target was 150,000 to 200,000 T cell genomes. Produced via immunoSEQ multiplex PCR; TCRdb's table is partial and in-frame only. Among about 120,000 clones listed, 92% were seen once. Untouched CD4+ T cells were isolated by negative selection, averaging about 98% purity. CDR1 and CDR2 from the germline V gene are DFQATT and SNEGSKA (reference sequence). V gave up 6 bases and J gave up 6 bases; unmatched junction bases: 4. This CDR3 is 11 amino acids long. This clonotype was sampled from a woman aged 18-29 years in good health and CMV-seronegative. J is TRBJ2-7 and V is TRBV20-1; TRBD1 aligns across 8 bases. The sequencing input was CD4+ T cells from PBMCs. The CDR3 spells CSAVDRGEQYV. Here the CDR3 DNA reads TGCAGTGCCGTTGACAGGGGCGAGCAGTACGTC.